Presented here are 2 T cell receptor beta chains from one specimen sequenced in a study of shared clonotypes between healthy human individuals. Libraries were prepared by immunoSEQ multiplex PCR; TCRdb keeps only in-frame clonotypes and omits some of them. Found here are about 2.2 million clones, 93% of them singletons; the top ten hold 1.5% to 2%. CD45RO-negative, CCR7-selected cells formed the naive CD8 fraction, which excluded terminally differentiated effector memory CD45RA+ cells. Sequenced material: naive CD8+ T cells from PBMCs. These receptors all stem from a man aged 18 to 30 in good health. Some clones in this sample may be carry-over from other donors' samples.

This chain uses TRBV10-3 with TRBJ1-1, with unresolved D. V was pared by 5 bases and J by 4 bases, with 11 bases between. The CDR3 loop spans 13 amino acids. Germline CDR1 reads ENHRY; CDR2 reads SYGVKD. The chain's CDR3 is CAISLDKSTEAFF. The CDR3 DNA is TGTGCCATCAGTCTCGACAAAAGCACTGAAGCTTTCTTT.

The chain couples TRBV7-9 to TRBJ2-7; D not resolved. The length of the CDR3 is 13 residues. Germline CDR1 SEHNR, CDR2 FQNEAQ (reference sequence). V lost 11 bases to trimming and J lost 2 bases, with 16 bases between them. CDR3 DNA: TGTGCCTCCAAACGACTTATCCCCTACGAGCAGTACTTC. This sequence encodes CASKRLIPYEQYF.